This entry is about one TCR beta chain. Its antigen is not yet known. No base quality information exists; no much larger clone differs at one position. The data are from a study of blood T cell repertoires in COVID-19 (dated by TCRdb to 2020 to 2022). Some background on the complete study: The collaborator samples originated in the United States, Italy and Spain and spanned the acute and convalescent phases of COVID-19. The material from the prospective study consisted of cDNA or gDNA derived from T cells, B-cell-depleted T cells, or PBMCs. A de-identified subject ID, COVID-19 status, age in years and sex were almost always included in the sample metadata. The repertoires were made available in a free public database intended to serve as a resource for research on the immune response to SARS-CoV-2. The dataset comprised deeply sampled blood TCRbeta repertoires from subjects exposed to, actively infected with, or recovered from COVID-19. The samples were drawn from two sources: the first 160 participants of the ongoing ImmuneRACE study, and 1,000 to 1,500 subjects contributed by 6 global collaborators. HLA class I and class II types, where available, came from metadata supplied by the sample provider rather than from assay-based typing. General conclusions and limits of the study: How much clinical and demographic metadata was included differed by source and by participant, and the metadata was provided uncurated.

CDR1 and CDR2 (KGHSH, LQKENI) derive from the germline V gene. The germline V and J ends show losses of 6 bases and 9 bases respectively, and no gene match explains 12 bases of the junction. The CDR3 sequence holds 16 residues, the cysteine and phenylalanine included. The read is trimmed to its CDR3 DNA, 48 bases read in frame from base 1. TCRbeta CDR3 regions were amplified from genomic DNA by means of the immunoSEQ Assay, a bias-controlled multiplex PCR. In the paper's pipeline: Nucleated cell counts per sample were estimated from amplification of reference gene primers within the assay. To quantify the absolute abundance of each unique TCRbeta CDR3 rearrangement, sequence reads were collapsed and filtered. Productive Simpson clonality was computed per sample as the square root of Simpson's diversity index over productive rearrangements. TCRdb mirrors the immuneACCESS table, restricted to in-frame sequences. Some clones are absent from its copies; in checked studies, under half trace to an unresolved V gene, and the reason for the others is unknown. Clone size and V and J calls were adopted from that table, with D and trimming inferred from the DNA. Counted in this sample were roughly 450,000 clones; around 91% of them appeared once. Under 0.7% of the sample is in the top ten clones.

Participants in the prospective study were enrolled through a virtual design, were aged roughly 18 to 100 years, and lived in approximately 24 United States geographic areas. To assign participants to cohorts, the prospective study relied on clinical history that participants themselves reported in a screening survey and a study questionnaire. Recovered participants in ImmuneRACE Cohort 3 were defined as having two consecutive negative NP/OP PCR tests, clearance from a healthcare professional, or resolution of symptoms. In the prospective study, whole blood, serum and a nasopharyngeal or oropharyngeal swab were collected from each participant by mobile phlebotomists. Participants in the prospective study had the option to provide additional blood draws and questionnaires over a 2-month period. Before DNA extraction, blood samples from the prospective study were shipped at room temperature or frozen.

Input material: PBMCs or T cells enriched from blood (not recorded which). The sequence joins TRBV18 to TRBJ2-1; 12 junctional bases match TRBD2. The clonotype originates from a man aged 18 to 35 who had recovered from COVID-19. The bases read TGTGCCAGCTCCCCGACTAGCGGGAGATCCGGGGGTGAGCAGTTCTTC. The translation is CASSPTSGRSGGEQFF.